This TCR beta chain is drawn from a study of shared clonotypes between healthy human individuals. V was pared by 5 bases and J by 4 bases, with 19 bases between. CDR3 size: 16 residues. The germline gives CDR1 SEHNR, CDR2 FQNEAQ (reference sequence). Naive CD8 cells lacked CD45RO and underwent positive selection for CCR7, leaving out terminally differentiated effector memory CD45RA+ cells. This clone has just one count. Its matching antigen is unknown. Deep-level assay runs were performed. Genomic DNA of each subset was evenly split across several immunoSEQ plates. The data were produced by immunoSEQ multiplex PCR, yet TCRdb's version contains in-frame clones alone and is incomplete. Of roughly 2,000,000 clones detected, just over 90% appear once; the ten largest clones hold approximately 1.6%. Study-wide points: Sampling covered nothing but blood. Tissue TCR repertoires likely differ from those found in blood.

The material sequenced was naive CD8+ T cells from PBMCs. The receptor's source is a young man in good health. Some clones in this sample may be carry-over from other donors' samples. V is TRBV7-9 and J is TRBJ2-3, with D tentatively TRBD1 (6 bases). DNA for the CDR3: TGTGCCAGCAGCCCACCCACAGGGTATGGCGCAGATACGCAGTATTTT. This encodes CASSPPTGYGADTQYF.